This entry lists 27 T cell receptor beta chains sequenced from one sample in a study of read filtering for tumor transcriptome and immune sequencing (dated by TCRdb to 2018 to 2020). Sequencing took place on an Illumina HiSeq 4000. TCR libraries were constructed from about 400 ng RNA using the Immunoverse kit, and molecular barcoded adaptors covering alpha/delta and beta/gamma chains were employed. TCRdb trimmed the raw reads at Q25, called clones with MiXCR and kept productive beta chains. Each CDR3 protein gets just one entry, which takes the most common genes and DNA from the rows behind it. The sample table shows 100,000 to 150,000 distinct CDR3 sequences, and roughly an eighth are seen once. The leading ten clones occupy roughly 7.6% of the sample. The sequencing input was a population of CD138-negative cells sorted from bone marrow. The cell subset or site label for this specimen denotes: bone marrow mononuclear cells depleted of CD138+ plasma/myeloma cells by negative magnetic selection. The receptor source for this set is a donor aged 40 or older with multiple myeloma.

This clonotype was counted only a few times. J is TRBJ2-1 and V is TRBV19, with TRBD2 identical over 9 bases. Trimming took 3 bases from V and 6 from J; bases not matched to a gene: 9. Per the germline V gene, CDR1 is LNHDA and CDR2 is SQIVND (reference sequence). The CDR3 length is 16 residues. The DNA for the CDR3 is TGTGCCAGTAGTATGTCGGCGGGAGGGCCCCGCAATGAGCAGTTCTTC. Residues: CASSMSAGGPRNEQFF.

This clonotype was detected ten times or more. For the CDR3, the DNA is TGTGCCAGCAGCTTAGAATCCGGCGTGGTGACCCAGTACTTC. It is translated as CASSLESGVVTQYF. This chain connects TRBV7-9 to TRBJ2-5, with D unresolved. CDR3 length: 14 residues. V was pared by 1 base and J by 7 bases, with 13 bases between. Germline CDR1 is SEHNR and CDR2 is FQNEAQ (reference sequence).

This clonotype was seen many times. V usage is TRBV7-8 and J usage is TRBJ2-3; the match to TRBD2 covers 7 bases. The CDR3 has 16 amino acids. Trimming removed 6 bases from V and 7 bases from J; junction bases left unmatched: 16. Per the germline V gene, CDR1 is SGHVS and CDR2 is FQNEAQ. The CDR3 coding sequence is TGTGCCAGCAGTTCACGGACTAGTACCCCACGGTATACGCAGTATTTT. This encodes CASSSRTSTPRYTQYF.

In its sample, this clonotype was seen many times. The CDR3 nucleotides are TGTGCCAGCAGCTTAGAGGTCTGGCTAGCGGGGGAGTCTGGCGGGGAGACCCAGTACTTC. Its protein is CASSLEVWLAGESGGETQYF. The V gene is TRBV11-3, the J gene TRBJ2-5, with 10 nucleotides matching TRBD2. The CDR3 runs to 20 residues. Germline V gene sequence: CDR1 SGHNT, CDR2 YENEEA. The V segment lost 0 bases and the J segment 5 bases; nucleotides outside the gene matches: 18.

This clonotype was seen at least ten times. The gene calls are TRBV20-1 and TRBJ2-1; D not resolved. The CDR3 contains 16 residues. Germline lookup yields CDR1 DFQATT and CDR2 SNEGSKA (reference sequence). Deletions cut 0 bases from V and 4 bases from J, with 16 bases between. For the CDR3, the DNA is TGCAGTGCTAGAGAAATTAGGGTCGCAGGTTACAATGAGCAGTTCTTC. Its translation: CSAREIRVAGYNEQFF.

Details on this clonotype: A single base separates this from a much larger clone, so it may be a read error. The CDR3 is CASSLGSAELFF. The CDR3 DNA follows: TGTGCCAGCAGCTTGGGGTCGGCAGAGCTGTTCTTC. The chain is built from TRBV5-5 and TRBJ2-1, with D unclear. CDR1 SGHKS and CDR2 YYEKEE come from the germline V gene (reference sequence). This CDR3 has 12 residues.

Concerning this clonotype itself: This sequence may be a read error, since a much larger clone differs from it by one base. No conserved phenylalanine or tryptophan is present at the end of the CDR3, so a read error is the likely explanation. CDR3 in DNA: TGTGCCAGCAGCTTCTTCCCGGGCTTAGATATCGGTGAGCAGTTCTCC. Its protein product is CASSFFPGLDIGEQFS. This chain connects TRBV7-3 to TRBJ2-1; no definite D call. V lost 3 bases and J 9 bases, leaving 21 bases between the germline ends. The CDR3 has 16 amino acids. Germline V gene lookup returns CDR1 SGHTA and CDR2 FQGTGA.

This clonotype appeared many times. This chain links TRBV3-1 with TRBJ2-1, with 8 bases lining up with TRBD2. CDR3 length equals 16 residues. The V gene end was trimmed by 7 bases and the J gene end by 2 bases; junction bases not matched to a gene: 10. In germline, CDR1 is LGHDT, CDR2 YNNKEL (reference sequence). CDR3 coding DNA: TGTGCCAGCACGCTGAGCGGGAGTGGCACCTACAATGAGCAGTTCTTC. It is translated as CASTLSGSGTYNEQFF.

This clonotype was seen more than once but under ten times. The genes are TRBV29-1 and TRBJ1-3; the D gene is possibly TRBD1 (5 bases). Trimming cost V 3 bases and J 5 bases, with 14 bases left between them. The CDR3 covers 14 residues. In germline, CDR1 is SQVTM, CDR2 ANQGSEA. The DNA of the CDR3 is TGCAGCGTTGATCCCTCGGGGGGTCGAAACACCATATATTTT. Protein sequence: CSVDPSGGRNTIYF. Full variable domain (remainder filled in from reference TRBV29-1 and TRBJ1-3): SAVISQKPSRDICQRGTSLTIQCQVDSQVTMMFWYRQQPGQSLTLIATANQGSEATYESGFVIDKFPISRPNLTFSTLTVSNMSPEDSSIYLCSVDPSGGRNTIYFGEGSWLTVV.

This clonotype has a count of ten or more. The V gene is TRBV12-3 or TRBV12-4, the J gene TRBJ2-5; D unclear. The CDR3 loop spans 11 amino acids. The germline V and J ends were trimmed by 6 bases and 5 bases, with 7 bases remaining between them. CDR3 in amino acids: CASSRMETQYF. The CDR3 DNA is TGTGCCAGCAGCCGAATGGAGACCCAGTACTTC.

This clonotype was seen repeatedly, ten times or more. The rearrangement links TRBV11-2 to TRBJ2-2; 8 positions agree with TRBD1. CDR3 length: 17 residues. The ends lost 5 bases at V and 0 bases at J; junction bases unmatched: 8. Germline CDR1 SGHAT, CDR2 FQNNGV. The CDR3 nucleotides read TGTGCCAGCAGCCGACAGGGGAGATTCTCGAACACCGGGGAGCTGTTTTTT. Residues: CASSRQGRFSNTGELFF.

This clonotype was observed at least ten times. The junction shows a germline mismatch at one end, possibly a read error. This chain connects TRBV15 to TRBJ2-1; D remains unclear. Germline V gene data show CDR1 as LNHNV and CDR2 as YYDKDF (reference sequence). This CDR3 is 12 amino acids long. The DNA of the CDR3 is TGTGCCACCAGCAGAGGTCACAACGAGCAGTTCTTC. Its protein is CATSRGHNEQFF.

In this sample, this clonotype turned up many times. This chain uses TRBV20-1 with TRBJ1-2; D unresolved. Germline V gene sequence: CDR1 DFQATT, CDR2 SNEGSKA (reference sequence). Trimming shortened V by 3 bases and J by 4 bases, and 0 bases separated the two germline ends. The CDR3 totals 9 residues. The CDR3: CSASYGYTF. DNA of the CDR3: TGCAGTGCTAGCTATGGCTACACCTTC.

To note about this clonotype: A far larger clone is just one base off, so this is likely a read error. V gene TRBV6-2 or TRBV6-3 combines with J gene TRBJ2-1; the match to TRBD2 covers 9 bases. The ends lost 8 bases at V and 10 bases at J; junction bases unmatched: 15. This CDR3 region has 15 residues. Germline V gene lookup returns CDR1 MNHEY and CDR2 SVGEGT. CDR3 in DNA: TGTGCCAGCGGCGCGAACATAGCGGGAGCGGGAGAGCAGTTCTTC. Amino acid sequence: CASGANIAGAGEQFF.

This clonotype occurred many times. The V gene is TRBV5-1, the J gene TRBJ2-1; no definite D call. The CDR3 extends over 14 amino acids. With 0 bases removed from V and 9 bases from J, the gap between germline ends came to 13 bases. The germline V gene encodes CDR1 SGHRS and CDR2 YFSETQ. This chain's CDR3 is CASSLVASFAEQFF. The CDR3 DNA reads as TGCGCCAGCAGCTTGGTAGCCAGTTTCGCTGAGCAGTTCTTC.

This clonotype was detected ten times or more. The chain recombines TRBV3-1 with TRBJ1-1; TRBD1 aligns across 7 bases. V shed 2 bases and J 11 bases; nucleotides not matched to a gene: 5. The CDR3 has 12 amino acids. CDR1 is LGHDT, CDR2 YNNKEL, per germline (reference sequence). CDR3 loop: CASSQSDRSAFF. CDR3 DNA: TGTGCCAGCAGCCAATCGGACAGGAGCGCTTTCTTT.

This clonotype was detected many times. V is TRBV19 and J is TRBJ1-5; 11 nucleotides match TRBD1. J was trimmed by 4 bases and V by 10 bases; bases with no gene match: 6. The CDR3 sequence is 14 residues long. The germline gives CDR1 LNHDA, CDR2 SQIVND (reference sequence). The CDR3 here is CATSRDRGNQPQHF. CDR3 in DNA: TGTGCCACCTCCCGGGACAGGGGGAATCAGCCCCAGCATTTT.

This clonotype was recorded many times. In nucleotides, the CDR3 is TGTGCCAGCAGTGATTCGTTCTTCGGGCATTTT. Its protein is CASSDSFFGHF. V and J are TRBV6-2 or TRBV6-3 and TRBJ1-5; D unresolved. Trimming stripped 5 bases from V and 15 bases from J, with 14 bases between. This CDR3 contains 11 residues. CDR1 is MNHEY, CDR2 SVGEGT, per germline.

The sample holds many counts of this clonotype. V and J are TRBV20-1 and TRBJ2-7, with D maybe TRBD2 (5 bases). V was pared by 4 bases and J by 2 bases, with 15 bases between. This CDR3 contains 14 residues. Per the germline V gene, CDR1 is DFQATT and CDR2 is SNEGSKA (reference sequence). The chain's CDR3 is CSATSGIGTYEQYF. CDR3 DNA sequence: TGCAGTGCTACCTCGGGGATTGGGACCTACGAGCAGTACTTC.

This clonotype showed up many times. This sequence joins TRBV7-3 and TRBJ2-5; possibly TRBD1 for D (6 bases). Germline loops: CDR1 SGHTA, CDR2 FQGTGA. The CDR3 runs to 13 residues. The V and J ends lost 2 bases and 4 bases respectively, with 8 bases between them. The CDR3 spells CASSLARGETQYF. For the CDR3, the DNA is TGTGCCAGCAGCTTAGCCAGGGGAGAGACCCAGTACTTC. The entire variable domain, with the rest obtained from reference TRBV7-3 and TRBJ2-5, is as follows: GAGVSQTPSNKVTEKGKYVELRCDPISGHTALYWYRQSLGQGPEFLIYFQGTGAADDSGLPNDRFFAVRPEGSVSTLKIQRTERGDSAVYLCASSLARGETQYFGPGTRLLVL.

About this clonotype itself: With a far larger clone one base away, a read error is the likely cause. V usage is TRBV6-6 and J usage is TRBJ2-1, with 9 positions matching TRBD1. Germline V CDR1 and CDR2: MNHNY, SVGAGI (reference sequence). The CDR3 runs 17 residues. CDR3 in DNA: TGTGCCAGCAGCTGGGACAGGGCCCCGTTCCCCTACGATGAGCAGTTCTTC. It is translated as CASSWDRAPFPYDEQFF.

The V call is TRBV20-1, the J call TRBJ1-1; D unclear. V shed 1 base and J shed 0 bases, with 6 bases lying between them. The CDR3 is 13 amino acids. The germline gives CDR1 DFQATT, CDR2 SNEGSKA (reference sequence). The CDR3 protein is CSARGQMNTEAFF. The DNA for the CDR3 is TGCAGTGCTAGAGGTCAGATGAACACTGAAGCTTTCTTT.

This clonotype was seen ten or more times. V and J are TRBV10-2 and TRBJ1-3; the D is unclear. Trimming left V 1 base short and J 0 bases short, with 10 bases between. Germline V CDR1 and CDR2: WSHSY, SAAADI. The CDR3 runs 16 residues. CDR3 sequence (DNA): TGCGCCAGCAGTGAGTGGATTCCGAGCTCTGGAAACACCATATATTTT. It specifies CASSEWIPSSGNTIYF.

Turning to this clonotype: A much larger clone lies one base from this, so it may be a read error. The CDR3 sequence: CASSPSLAGVGYTWELFF. In nucleotides, the CDR3 is TGTGCCAGCAGCCCCTCGCTAGCGGGAGTGGGGTACACCTGGGAGCTGTTTTTT. The gene calls are TRBV5-5 and TRBJ2-2; 10 bases are a match to TRBD2. This CDR3 region has 18 residues. The V gene's germline CDR1 is SGHKS and CDR2 YYEKEE (reference sequence).

This clonotype was counted ten times or more. The chain uses TRBV3-1 and TRBJ2-1; perhaps TRBD2 as D (6 bases). Trimming stripped 4 bases from V and 4 bases from J, with 20 bases between. CDR3 size: 17 residues. The germline V gene encodes CDR1 LGHDT and CDR2 YNNKEL (reference sequence). The CDR3 loop reads CASSLGDSFLPYNEQFF. The CDR3 nucleotides are TGTGCCAGCAGCCTAGGGGACTCGTTCCTCCCTTACAATGAGCAGTTCTTC.

This clonotype was counted at least ten times. The rearrangement links TRBV19 to TRBJ2-7, with TRBD2 matching over 7 bases. This CDR3 contains 13 residues. CDR1 is LNHDA and CDR2 is SQIVND in the germline V gene (reference sequence). V dropped 3 bases and J dropped 2; count of bases not matched to a gene: 1. The CDR3 sequence: CASSIGLAYEQYF. The DNA of the CDR3 is TGTGCCAGTAGTATCGGACTAGCCTACGAGCAGTACTTC.

This clonotype was counted many times. V usage is TRBV7-2 and J usage is TRBJ1-1; D remains ambiguous. Trimming left V 5 bases short and J 4 bases short, with 14 bases between. From germline, CDR1 is SGHTA and CDR2 FQGNSA. This CDR3 contains 14 residues. CDR3 in amino acids: CASSPLPGSTEAFF. For the CDR3, the DNA is TGTGCCAGCAGCCCTCTCCCTGGGTCCACTGAAGCTTTCTTT.